The 9 T cell receptor beta chains presented below share a single source sample, sequenced in a study of OX40 agonist ivuxolimab in advanced cancers. Data came from immunoSEQ multiplex PCR; TCRdb stores just in-frame clones and leaves some out. The sample consists of 15,000 to 20,000 clones, 72% of them appearing once. This specimen consisted of CD4+ or CD8+ T cells sorted from blood, obtained in a trial of the OX40 agonist ivuxolimab. The receptors here all came from an adult with an advanced solid tumor such as melanoma, head and neck, liver or kidney cancer.

The chain joins TRBV7-9 to TRBJ2-7, with 8 bases matching TRBD1. V was clipped by 5 bases and J by 7 bases; unmatched bases: 13. From germline, CDR1 is SEHNR and CDR2 FQNEAQ (reference sequence). The CDR3 has 15 residues. The CDR3 bases are TGTGCCAGCAGCCCCCGGGACAGGCCCTCCGGGGAGCAGTACTTC. Its translation is CASSPRDRPSGEQYF.

This clone appeared once. The V call is TRBV30, the J call TRBJ2-1; D uncertain. Germline assignment: CDR1 GTSNPN and CDR2 SVGIG (reference sequence). V lost 3 bases to trimming and J lost 8 bases, with 20 bases between them. The CDR3 loop spans 15 amino acids. CDR3 in DNA: TGTGCCTGGAGGTCGTGGACGTCTCTAAGCGATGAGCAGTTCTTC. Translated: CAWRSWTSLSDEQFF.

The genes are TRBV12-1 and TRBJ1-2; no check of the table's D call, TRBD1, against the DNA was made. TRBV12-1 is a pseudogene locus. The CDR3 covers 15 residues. CDR3 protein: CASSSPRQGDYGYTF. The CDR3 DNA is TGTGCCAGCAGCTCGCCTCGACAGGGAGACTATGGCTACACCTTC.

This clone is categorized as medium-sized. V is TRBV5-1 and J is TRBJ2-1; D possibly corresponds to TRBD2 (5 bases). Germline-derived CDR1 and CDR2 are SGHRS and YFSETQ. The V and J ends lost 4 bases and 0 bases respectively, with 20 bases between them. This CDR3 comprises 18 residues. Here the CDR3 DNA reads TGCGCCAGCAGCCCTTCATGGCTAGCACCCAGCTCCTACAATGAGCAGTTCTTC. Translated, it gives CASSPSWLAPSSYNEQFF.

The V call is TRBV7-2, the J call TRBJ2-7; maybe TRBD1 (6 bases). Trimming shortened V by 3 bases and J by 2 bases, and 11 bases separated the two germline ends. The V gene's germline CDR1 is SGHTA and CDR2 FQGNSA. The CDR3 consists of 14 residues. The CDR3 nucleotides are TGTGCCAGCAGCTTCCTCGACAGGCCCTACGAGCAGTACTTC. It codes for CASSFLDRPYEQYF.

The V call is TRBV11-2, the J call TRBJ2-1; tentatively, D is TRBD1 (6 bases). Trimming cost V 3 bases and J 4 bases, with 19 bases left between them. Germline V gives CDR1 SGHAT, CDR2 FQNNGV. This CDR3 has 17 residues. The CDR3 sequence is CASSFRSPGHLYNEQFF. The CDR3 DNA reads as TGTGCCAGCAGCTTTCGTAGCCCGGGACACCTATACAATGAGCAGTTCTTC.

V gene TRBV13 combines with J gene TRBJ2-5; 9 positions match TRBD1. The ends lost 6 bases at V and 3 bases at J; junction bases unmatched: 11. CDR3 length: 16 residues. The germline V gene has CDR1 PRHDT and CDR2 FYEKMQ (reference sequence). The CDR3 is CASSNTGGAGEETQYF. For the CDR3, the DNA is TGTGCCAGCAGTAATACAGGGGGCGCCGGGGAAGAGACCCAGTACTTC.

The CDR3 region is CASSMTDSYEQYF. Written as DNA, the CDR3 is TGTGCCAGCAGCATGACAGATTCCTACGAGCAGTACTTC. The chain joins TRBV9 to TRBJ2-5; D may be TRBD1 (5 bases). Judging by the DNA end, TRBJ2-7 fits better; the J call may be wrong. CDR1 is SGDLS, CDR2 YYNGEE, per germline. This CDR3 contains 13 residues.

The chain combines TRBV6-5 with TRBJ1-5, with a possible D match to TRBD1 (6 bases). V shed 6 bases and J shed 5 bases, with 17 bases lying between them. The CDR3 totals 15 residues. Germline V CDR1 and CDR2: MNHEY, SVGAGI. In nucleotides, the CDR3 is TGTGCCAGCAGCTCTACCGGGACACCCGATCAGCCCCAGCATTTT. Amino acid sequence: CASSSTGTPDQPQHF.